Shown below are 28 T cell receptor beta chains from a single sample sequenced in a study of shared clonotypes between healthy human individuals. Sequencing used immunoSEQ multiplex PCR; TCRdb keeps in-frame clones, though not all of them. The sample includes about half a million clones, 81% of them seen just once. The sample was PBMCs. The receptors stem from a middle-aged woman in good health. Some clones in this sample may be carry-over from other donors' samples.

In its sample, this clone was seen once. J is TRBJ2-5 and V is TRBV6-1; D unclear. This CDR3 spans 12 amino acids. Germline V gene data show CDR1 as MNHNS and CDR2 as SASEGT. Deletions cut 3 bases from V and 4 bases from J, with 6 bases between. CDR3 residues: CASSENRETQYF. CDR3 DNA: TGTGCCAGCAGTGAGAACAGAGAGACCCAGTACTTC.

The V call is TRBV29-1, the J call TRBJ2-5, with TRBD1 identical over 9 bases. J gave up 1 base and V 6 bases, and 9 bases lay outside the gene matches. The CDR3 runs to 15 residues. The germline gives CDR1 SQVTM, CDR2 ANQGSEA. CDR3 nucleotide sequence: TGCAGCGTGGACCGGGACAGGGTCTGCCAAGAGACCCAGTACTTC. Protein product: CSVDRDRVCQETQYF.

CDR3 DNA: TGTGCCAGCAGCTTAGGAGACAGCGGGAAAGCTTTCTTT. This gives the protein CASSLGDSGKAFF. The V call is TRBV5-6, the J call TRBJ1-1, with a weak D call TRBD1 (5 bases). Germline CDR1 reads SGHDT; CDR2 reads YYEEEE. This CDR3 has 13 residues. V dropped 2 bases and J dropped 9 bases, with 14 bases sitting between them.

Comments on this clone: A single base separates this from a much larger clone, so it may be a read error. The genes are TRBV28 and TRBJ1-5, with 8 positions matching TRBD1. CDR3 length: 14 amino acids. Germline lookup yields CDR1 MDHEN and CDR2 SYDVKM. V lost 5 bases to trimming and J lost 5 bases; unmatched junction nucleotides: 5. The chain's CDR3 is CASSQQGGDQPQHF. DNA for the CDR3: TGTGCCAGCAGTCAACAGGGGGGGGATCAGCCCCAGCATTTT.

There are many counts of this clone. The V call is TRBV30, the J call TRBJ2-2; no definite D call. The CDR3 is 15 residues long. Germline V gives CDR1 GTSNPN, CDR2 SVGIG (reference sequence). Trimming stripped 2 bases from V and 4 bases from J, with 14 bases between. This chain's CDR3 is CAWSRGEWATGELFF. Written as DNA, the CDR3 is TGTGCCTGGAGTCGCGGAGAGTGGGCCACCGGGGAGCTGTTTTTT.

This clone was recorded only once. The CDR3 spells CASSGNSGPYEQYF. The CDR3 bases are TGTGCCAGCAGTGGTAATAGCGGTCCCTACGAGCAGTACTTC. This sequence joins TRBV2 and TRBJ2-7; TRBD2 is a possible D gene (6 bases). V was trimmed by 4 bases and J by 2 bases, leaving 12 bases between them. The CDR3 contains 14 residues. The V gene's germline CDR1 is SNHLY and CDR2 FYNNEI.

Regarding this clone: One base separates it from a far larger clone, so it is likely a read error. The chain joins TRBV5-1 to TRBJ2-5; D not certain. This CDR3 spans 14 amino acids. From germline, CDR1 is SGHRS and CDR2 YFSETQ. The chain's CDR3 is CASSQQRSQEAQYF. The CDR3 DNA is TGCGCCAGCAGCCAACAGAGAAGTCAAGAGGCCCAGTACTTC.

The chain combines TRBV7-9 with TRBJ1-2; no firm D call. The V gene lost 5 bases and the J gene lost 0 bases, with 10 bases spanning the gap. CDR3 size: 14 residues. CDR1 is SEHNR, CDR2 FQNEAQ, per germline (reference sequence). The chain's CDR3 is CASSPLVANYGYTF. CDR3 in DNA: TGTGCCAGCAGCCCGCTAGTAGCTAACTATGGCTACACCTTC.

In this sample, this clone turned up once. The rearrangement joins TRBV6-1 to TRBJ2-7; maybe TRBD2 (6 bases). The length of the CDR3 is 14 residues. Germline values: CDR1 MNHNS, CDR2 SASEGT. V gave up 2 bases and J gave up 1 base, with 9 bases separating them. CDR3 coding DNA: TGTGCCAGCAGTGAAAGCGGGTTTTCCTACGAGCAGTACTTC. The encoded protein is CASSESGFSYEQYF.

The chain combines TRBV27 with TRBJ2-2, with 9 bases that match TRBD2. This CDR3 region has 14 residues. V lost 5 bases, J lost 4 bases, and 2 bases stayed unmatched. Germline V CDR1 and CDR2: MNHEY, SMNVEV (reference sequence). The CDR3 DNA sequence: TGTGCCAGCAGTGGCGGGAGGGGCACCGGGGAGCTGTTTTTT. This gives the protein CASSGGRGTGELFF.

The V and J genes are TRBV7-8 and TRBJ2-5, with 14 bases fitting TRBD2. The CDR3 totals 15 residues. Looked up from germline, CDR1 is SGHVS and CDR2 is FQNEAQ. The CDR3 sequence is CAGGTSGRPGETQYF. In DNA form, the CDR3 reads TGTGCAGGGGGGACTAGCGGGAGACCGGGGGAGACCCAGTACTTC.

This clone was observed once. A much larger clone is a single base away; this may be a read error. CDR3 sequence (DNA): TGTGCCAGCAGCCCTACTGACAACTCTAACTATGGCCACACCTTC. This codes for CASSPTDNSNYGHTF. The chain uses TRBV7-6 and TRBJ1-2; D not resolved. Germline loops: CDR1 SGHVS, CDR2 FNYEAQ. This CDR3 comprises 15 residues.

CDR3 DNA: TGTGCCAGCAGCCGGGAGGCCGGGTACACTGAAGCTTTCTTT. It codes for CASSREAGYTEAFF. V and J are TRBV6-6 and TRBJ1-1; no definite D call. The CDR3 totals 14 residues. V lost 6 bases and J lost 3, with 14 bases in between. Germline V gives CDR1 MNHNY, CDR2 SVGAGI (reference sequence).

The chain has TRBV19 and TRBJ2-3, with 13 bases aligning to TRBD2. The CDR3 loop spans 16 amino acids. Germline V CDR1 and CDR2: LNHDA, SQIVND (reference sequence). With 4 bases clipped from V and 5 bases from J, the junction kept 6 bases outside the gene matches. Here the CDR3 DNA reads TGTGCCAGTAGTAGAGGACTAGCGGGAGAGAGAGATACGCAGTATTTT. Translation: CASSRGLAGERDTQYF.

This chain uses TRBV7-9 with TRBJ2-1; TRBD2 is a possible D gene (5 bases). Germline V gives CDR1 SEHNR, CDR2 FQNEAQ (reference sequence). The CDR3 totals 17 residues. V gave up 1 base and J gave up 1 base, with 14 bases separating them. The CDR3 sequence is CASSLVVGGPSYNEQFF. For the CDR3, the DNA is TGTGCCAGCAGCTTAGTGGTTGGCGGGCCTTCCTACAATGAGCAGTTCTTC.

The sample holds one count of this clone. J is TRBJ1-1 and V is TRBV19; D perhaps matches TRBD1 (6 bases). This CDR3 region has 15 residues. CDR1 is LNHDA and CDR2 is SQIVND in the germline V gene (reference sequence). Trimming took off 5 bases at V and 2 bases at J, with 15 bases between the two ends. CDR3: CASSVPGTQNTEAFF. CDR3 coding DNA: TGTGCCAGTAGTGTTCCCGGGACACAAAACACTGAAGCTTTCTTT.

This clone was observed a single time. This chain connects TRBV28 to TRBJ2-7; D remains unclear. Germline assignment: CDR1 MDHEN and CDR2 SYDVKM. V shed 2 bases and J shed 2 bases, with 16 bases lying between them. This CDR3 has 16 residues. The DNA for the CDR3 is TGTGCCAGCAGTTTACGCCGGGTCATGAGCCCCTACGAGCAGTACTTC. It specifies CASSLRRVMSPYEQYF.

This clone was observed once. The chain uses TRBV29-1 and TRBJ1-2; no clear D gene. V was clipped by 5 bases and J by 3 bases, with 7 bases between them. The CDR3 is made up of 11 amino acids. In germline, CDR1 is SQVTM, CDR2 ANQGSEA. In DNA, the CDR3 is TGCAGCGTTAACAGCTACTATGGCTACACCTTC. It translates to CSVNSYYGYTF.

A word on this clone: One base away lies a much larger clone, so this may be a sequencing read error. Lacking the conserved final phenylalanine or tryptophan, this CDR3 likely reflects a read error. The chain combines TRBV30 with TRBJ1-1, with a possible D match to TRBD1 (6 bases). The V gene's germline CDR1 is GTSNPN and CDR2 SVGIG (reference sequence). CDR3 length: 14 amino acids. The CDR3 loop reads CAWSGQTMNAEAFL. As DNA, the CDR3 is TGTGCCTGGAGCGGACAGACGATGAACGCTGAAGCTTTCCTT.

The rearrangement links TRBV10-2 to TRBJ1-1; perhaps TRBD1 as D (5 bases). This CDR3 has 14 residues. The V end was cut by 7 bases, the J end by 4 bases, with 16 bases between. Germline assignment: CDR1 WSHSY and CDR2 SAAADI. In DNA, the CDR3 is TGCGCCAGCAACGAGGTCCGGGGGATCACTGAAGCTTTCTTT. As protein: CASNEVRGITEAFF.

V gene TRBV9 combines with J gene TRBJ2-3; no firm D call. Between the trimmed V and J ends, which lost 0 bases and 2 bases, there was a span of 13 bases. There are 16 residues in the CDR3. CDR1 and CDR2 (germline): SGDLS, YYNGEE. The DNA of the CDR3 is TGTGCCAGCAGCGTAGAGGGTGGACCGAACACAGATACGCAGTATTTT. Encoded protein: CASSVEGGPNTDTQYF.

The chain is built from TRBV4-1 and TRBJ2-7, with 13 bases matching TRBD2. The CDR3 has 14 residues. With V trimmed by 4 bases and J by 6 bases, 3 bases remained unmatched. The germline gives CDR1 MGHRA, CDR2 YSYEKL. Here the CDR3 reads CASSPGLAGREQYF. CDR3 nucleotide sequence: TGCGCCAGCAGCCCGGGACTAGCGGGACGCGAGCAGTACTTC.

About this clone itself: A far larger clone is one nucleotide away, so this likely arose from a read error. V gene TRBV15 combines with J gene TRBJ2-7, with 7 bases that match TRBD2. The germline CDR1 and CDR2 sequences are LNHNV and YYDKDF (reference sequence). This CDR3 comprises 15 residues. The CDR3 loop is CATGREGGSSYEQYF. CDR3 DNA: TGTGCCACCGGCAGAGAGGGAGGGAGCTCCTACGAGCAGTACTTC.

The gene calls are TRBV30 and TRBJ2-5; possible D gene TRBD1, 6 bases. Trimming stripped 0 bases from V and 5 bases from J, with 13 bases between. The CDR3 is made up of 14 amino acids. CDR1 and CDR2 from the germline V gene are GTSNPN and SVGIG (reference sequence). The DNA for the CDR3 is TGTGCCTGGAGTGTACAGGGCTCAATGGAGACCCAGTACTTC. It is translated as CAWSVQGSMETQYF.

The gene calls are TRBV28 and TRBJ1-1; a possible D gene is TRBD1 (5 bases). Germline V gene data show CDR1 as MDHEN and CDR2 as SYDVKM. The CDR3 contains 21 residues. V lost 7 bases, J lost 0 bases, and 33 bases lay in between. Here the CDR3 reads CASKLGYTQVGLPHMNTEAFF. In nucleotides, the CDR3 is TGTGCCAGCAAATTAGGATATACACAGGTGGGGCTTCCTCACATGAACACTGAAGCTTTCTTT.

Of note for this clone: With a far larger clone one base away, a read error is the likely cause. The chain links TRBV28 to TRBJ2-1; 12 nucleotides agree with TRBD2. The CDR3 contains 16 residues. Germline CDR1 is MDHEN and CDR2 is SYDVKM. The DNA for the CDR3 is TGTGCCAGCAGTTTATGGACTAGCGGGAGTCGCAATGAGAAGTTCTTC. Translated, it gives CASSLWTSGSRNEKFF.

The chain recombines TRBV19 with TRBJ2-6; 7 bases are a match to TRBD1. From germline, CDR1 is LNHDA and CDR2 SQIVND (reference sequence). The CDR3 runs 16 residues. The junction had 8 bases not matched to a gene; V was cut back by 7 bases and J by 2 bases. DNA of the CDR3: TGTGCCAGTAACGCTGACAGGGACACTGGGGCCAACGTCCTGACTTTC. Protein product: CASNADRDTGANVLTF.

This clone was counted once. It differs at one base from a far larger clone, so likely a read error. V gene TRBV28 combines with J gene TRBJ1-2; 7 bases line up with TRBD1. After removal of 5 bases from V and 6 bases from J, the junction contained 12 bases not matched to a gene. Per germline, CDR1 MDHEN and CDR2 SYDVKM. This CDR3 is 15 amino acids long. The CDR3 DNA sequence: TGTGCCAGCAGTCCCTTTATAGGGGGCGTGAATGGCTACACCTTC. Translated, it gives CASSPFIGGVNGYTF.